This T cell receptor (beta chain) was sequenced in a study of immune evolution from preneoplasia to lung adenocarcinoma. Assay: immunoSEQ multiplex PCR; the TCRdb copy retains only in-frame clones and omits some. The sample consists of 15,000 or so clones, approximately 83% of them appearing once. The CDR3 spans 16 residues. CDR1 and CDR2 (germline): MNHEY, SVGAGI. The V end was cut by 4 bases, the J end by 7 bases, with 23 bases between. H&E slides confirmed each diagnosis, reviewed by two pathologists independently. A word on this clone: Its specificity is unknown.

Study-level results: Highest clonality occurred in KRAS-mutant, not EGFR-mutant or double wild-type, nodules.

Sequences were obtained from FFPE lung adenocarcinoma in situ tissue. The source is a donor at least 70 years old with lung adenocarcinoma. This chain links TRBV6-5 with TRBJ2-7; TRBD2 is a possible D gene (6 bases). CDR3 coding DNA: TGTGCCAGCAGTTCTGATTTGACTAGAACCTACGTGGAGCAGTACTTC. Translation: CASSSDLTRTYVEQYF.